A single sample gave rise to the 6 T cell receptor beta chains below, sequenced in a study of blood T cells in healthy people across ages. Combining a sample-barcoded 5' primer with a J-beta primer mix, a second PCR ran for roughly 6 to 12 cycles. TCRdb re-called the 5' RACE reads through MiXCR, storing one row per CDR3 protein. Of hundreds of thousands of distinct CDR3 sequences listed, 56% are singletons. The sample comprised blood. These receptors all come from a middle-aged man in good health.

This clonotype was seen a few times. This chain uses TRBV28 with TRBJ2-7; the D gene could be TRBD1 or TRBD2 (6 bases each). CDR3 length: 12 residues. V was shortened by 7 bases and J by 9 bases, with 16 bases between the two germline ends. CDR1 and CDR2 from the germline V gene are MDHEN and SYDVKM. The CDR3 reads CASTSPRGPQYF. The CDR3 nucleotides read TGTGCCAGCACATCTCCCCGGGGGCCGCAGTACTTC.

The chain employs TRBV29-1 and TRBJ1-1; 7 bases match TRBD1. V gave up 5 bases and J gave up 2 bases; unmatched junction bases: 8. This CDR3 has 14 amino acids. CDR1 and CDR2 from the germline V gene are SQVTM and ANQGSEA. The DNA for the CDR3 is TGCAGCGTTTCCCAGGGGGTATATAACACTGAAGCTTTCTTT. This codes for CSVSQGVYNTEAFF.

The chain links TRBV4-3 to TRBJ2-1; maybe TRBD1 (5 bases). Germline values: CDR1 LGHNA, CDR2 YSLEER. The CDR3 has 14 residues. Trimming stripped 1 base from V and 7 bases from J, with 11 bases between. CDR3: CASSQGTRTNEQFF. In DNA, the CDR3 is TGCGCCAGCAGCCAAGGGACAAGGACGAATGAGCAGTTCTTC.

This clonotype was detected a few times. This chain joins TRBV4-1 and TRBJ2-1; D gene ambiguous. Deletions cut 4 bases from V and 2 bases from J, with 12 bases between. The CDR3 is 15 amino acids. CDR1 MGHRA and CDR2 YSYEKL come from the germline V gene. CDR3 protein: CASSPSFLPYNEQFF. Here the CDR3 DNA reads TGCGCCAGCAGCCCGTCATTCCTTCCCTACAATGAGCAGTTCTTC.

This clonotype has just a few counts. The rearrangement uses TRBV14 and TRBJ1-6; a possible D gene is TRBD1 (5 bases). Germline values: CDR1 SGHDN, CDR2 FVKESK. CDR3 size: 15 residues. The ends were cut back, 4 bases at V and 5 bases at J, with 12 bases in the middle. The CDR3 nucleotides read TGTGCCAGCAGCCCTCGACAGCCAAATAATTCACCCCTCCACTTT. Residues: CASSPRQPNNSPLHF.

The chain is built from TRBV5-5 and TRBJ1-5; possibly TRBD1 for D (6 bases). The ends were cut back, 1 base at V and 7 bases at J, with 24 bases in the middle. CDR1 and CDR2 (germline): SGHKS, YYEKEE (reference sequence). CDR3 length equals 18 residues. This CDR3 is CASSLYPRGAGRQQPQHF. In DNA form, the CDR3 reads TGTGCCAGCAGCTTGTATCCCCGGGGGGCAGGTCGTCAACAGCCCCAGCATTTT.